The 32 T cell receptor beta chains given below trace back to one sample, sequenced in a study of shared clonotypes between healthy human individuals. Assay used: immunoSEQ multiplex PCR; TCRdb lists only in-frame clones, some missing. There are roughly 500,000 clones in the sample; about 72% occur only once, and around 11% lies in the top ten. Material for sequencing was PBMCs. The receptor source for this set is a middle-aged woman in good health. Some clones in this sample may be carry-over from other donors' samples.

V and J are TRBV10-3 and TRBJ2-2, with 7 bases matching TRBD1. The length of the CDR3 is 15 residues. V shed 6 bases, J shed 2 bases, and the junction held 6 bases outside the gene matches. Looked up from germline, CDR1 is ENHRY and CDR2 is SYGVKD. Here the CDR3 reads CAISWDRDNTGELFF. CDR3 bases: TGTGCCATCAGCTGGGACAGAGATAACACCGGGGAGCTGTTTTTT.

The rearrangement joins TRBV7-3 to TRBJ2-3, with D uncertain. Germline loops: CDR1 SGHTA, CDR2 FQGTGA. Trimming removed 2 bases from V and 6 bases from J, with 9 bases in between. This CDR3 has 13 amino acids. CDR3 in amino acids: CASSLSQADTQYF. As DNA, the CDR3 is TGTGCCAGCAGCTTATCTCAGGCGGATACGCAGTATTTT.

The chain couples TRBV11-3 to TRBJ2-2; 7 bases are a match to TRBD1. The CDR3 is 14 amino acids. The V and J ends lost 5 bases and 2 bases, in that order; junction bases with no gene match: 2. Germline loops: CDR1 SGHNT, CDR2 YENEEA. The CDR3 sequence is CASSRDRNTGELFF. In nucleotides, the CDR3 is TGTGCCAGCAGCCGGGACAGAAACACCGGGGAGCTGTTTTTT. The variable domain in full, completed from reference TRBV11-3 and TRBJ2-2, reads EAGVVQSPRYKIIEKKQPVAFWCNPISGHNTLYWYLQNLGQGPELLIRYENEEAVDDSQLPKDRFSAERLKGVDSTLKIQPAELGDSAVYLCASSRDRNTGELFFGEGSRLTVL.

The V call is TRBV7-9, the J call TRBJ1-1; tentatively, D is TRBD1 (5 bases). Trimming left V 6 bases short and J 8 bases short, with 13 bases between. The CDR3 runs 12 residues. Germline lookup yields CDR1 SEHNR and CDR2 FQNEAQ (reference sequence). CDR3 in amino acids: CASRSTGTEAFF. CDR3 sequence (DNA): TGTGCCAGCAGATCCACCGGGACCGAAGCTTTCTTT.

CDR3 amino acids: CASSLGRGRMYGYTF. The CDR3 nucleotides read TGTGCCAGCAGTTTAGGTAGGGGGCGAATGTATGGCTACACCTTC. The rearrangement joins TRBV28 to TRBJ1-2; 7 bases map to TRBD1. This CDR3 comprises 15 residues. The ends lost 2 bases at V and 5 bases at J; junction bases unmatched: 8. In germline, CDR1 is MDHEN, CDR2 SYDVKM.

This chain uses TRBV28 with TRBJ2-7, with D possibly called TRBD1 or TRBD2 (5 bases each). The CDR3 has 17 amino acids. Trimming removed 3 bases at V and 2 bases at J, with 20 bases between. CDR1 is MDHEN, CDR2 SYDVKM, per germline. The CDR3 DNA is TGTGCCAGCAGTTTCCGCCCTTTGGGGGTCTTAACCTACGAGCAGTACTTC. Translating it yields CASSFRPLGVLTYEQYF.

The J gene is TRBJ2-7, the V gene TRBV11-2; 10 bases map to TRBD2. CDR3 length: 15 residues. V trimming: 1 base; J trimming: 2 bases; junction bases outside the gene matches: 2. Germline-derived CDR1 and CDR2 are SGHAT and FQNNGV. CDR3 protein: CASSLALAGPYEQYF. The CDR3 DNA reads as TGTGCCAGCAGCTTAGCACTAGCGGGACCCTACGAGCAGTACTTC.

The chain is built from TRBV15 and TRBJ1-1; D ambiguous. The germline CDR1 and CDR2 sequences are LNHNV and YYDKDF (reference sequence). The CDR3 has 14 residues. The V end was cut by 5 bases, the J end by 1 base, with 11 bases between. DNA for the CDR3: TGTGCCACCAGCTACTTTCTTGGGAACACTGAAGCTTTCTTT. This encodes CATSYFLGNTEAFF.

This clone has more than one count but fewer than ten. The rearrangement links TRBV7-2 to TRBJ1-4; perhaps TRBD1 as D (6 bases). This CDR3 spans 14 amino acids. The V gene lost 5 bases and the J gene lost 4 bases, with 11 bases spanning the gap. The V gene's germline CDR1 is SGHTA and CDR2 FQGNSA. Here the CDR3 reads CASSPPGHNEKLFF. The CDR3 DNA follows: TGTGCCAGCAGCCCCCCGGGACATAATGAAAAACTGTTTTTT.

In its sample, this clone was seen many times. The rearrangement uses TRBV4-3 and TRBJ1-2, with a possible D match to TRBD1 (5 bases). V lost 0 bases and J 7 bases, leaving 9 bases between the germline ends. The CDR3 has 13 residues. Per germline, CDR1 LGHNA and CDR2 YSLEER. The CDR3 DNA reads TGCGCCAGCAGCCAAGATTGGGGGGTTGGCTACACCTTC. This codes for CASSQDWGVGYTF.

The CDR3: CASSSPYEQFF. The CDR3, as DNA: TGTGCCAGCAGCTCCCCCTATGAGCAGTTCTTC. The chain links TRBV28 to TRBJ2-1; no definite D call. CDR1 is MDHEN and CDR2 is SYDVKM in the germline V gene. V was clipped by 6 bases and J by 8 bases, with 8 bases between them. CDR3 length: 11 residues.

This sequence joins TRBV11-1 and TRBJ2-7; no firm D call. Germline V CDR1 and CDR2: SGHAT, FQDESV (reference sequence). The CDR3 extends over 12 amino acids. The V end lost 0 bases, the J end lost 3 bases, and 3 bases lay between the germline ends. The CDR3, as DNA: TGTGCCAGCAGCTTAGCCGTCTACGAGCAGTACTTC. Residues: CASSLAVYEQYF.

The J gene is TRBJ1-1, the V gene TRBV19, with 7 bases lining up with TRBD1. The CDR3 is 14 amino acids. Trimming took 5 bases from V and 0 from J; bases not matched to a gene: 3. Per the germline V gene, CDR1 is LNHDA and CDR2 is SQIVND (reference sequence). This CDR3 reads CASSPGQLNTEAFF. The CDR3 region has the DNA TGTGCCAGTAGTCCGGGACAGCTGAACACTGAAGCTTTCTTT. Based on the CDR3 plus reference TRBV19 and TRBJ1-1, the full variable domain is DGGITQSPKYLFRKEGQNVTLSCEQNLNHDAMYWYRQDPGQGLRLIYYSQIVNDFQKGDIAEGYSVSREKKESFPLTVTSAQKNPTAFYLCASSPGQLNTEAFFGQGTRLTVV.

The chain joins TRBV5-4 to TRBJ2-7; 9 bases line up with TRBD2. Germline CDR1 is SGHNT and CDR2 is YYREEE (reference sequence). Trimming at V came to 0 bases and at J to 0 bases, leaving 13 bases not matched to a gene. The CDR3 spans 19 residues. The CDR3 sequence is CASSLGVAGVPGGSYEQYF. The CDR3 DNA reads as TGTGCCAGCAGCTTGGGAGTAGCGGGAGTCCCAGGGGGCTCCTACGAGCAGTACTTC.

This sequence joins TRBV9 and TRBJ2-1; 9 bases are a match to TRBD2. After removal of 2 bases from V and 2 bases from J, the junction contained 5 bases not matched to a gene. This CDR3 contains 16 residues. Per the germline V gene, CDR1 is SGDLS and CDR2 is YYNGEE. The CDR3 bases are TGTGCCAGCAGCGTTCAGACTAGCGGTGCCTACAATGAGCAGTTCTTC. It encodes CASSVQTSGAYNEQFF.

The chain recombines TRBV5-4 with TRBJ2-7; D assignment may be TRBD1 or TRBD2 (5 bases each). CDR1 is SGHNT, CDR2 YYREEE, per germline (reference sequence). V was trimmed by 7 bases and J by 0 bases, leaving 17 bases between them. The CDR3 runs 15 residues. CDR3 sequence reads: CASAHLGTASYEQYF. The CDR3 DNA is TGTGCCAGCGCCCATTTGGGGACGGCCTCCTACGAGCAGTACTTC.

V gene TRBV28 combines with J gene TRBJ1-5; D is ambiguous. Germline V gene data show CDR1 as MDHEN and CDR2 as SYDVKM. The CDR3 covers 14 residues. Trimming removed 5 bases from V and 2 bases from J, with 10 bases in between. The DNA of the CDR3 is TGTGCCAGCAGTGACCCCACGGGCAATCAGCCCCAGCATTTT. Translation gives CASSDPTGNQPQHF.

The chain combines TRBV9 with TRBJ2-5; no reliable D call. CDR1 and CDR2 (germline): SGDLS, YYNGEE. The V end lost 3 bases, the J end lost 5 bases, and 20 bases lay between the germline ends. The CDR3 runs 16 residues. The CDR3 loop reads CASSGAGLRHGETQYF. The DNA of the CDR3 is TGTGCCAGCAGCGGAGCCGGGCTCCGACACGGGGAGACCCAGTACTTC.

The chain recombines TRBV27 with TRBJ2-7; TRBD1 might be the D (5 bases). The germline gives CDR1 MNHEY, CDR2 SMNVEV (reference sequence). CDR3 length equals 14 residues. V was cut by 3 bases and J by 1 base, with 10 bases left in between. In DNA form, the CDR3 reads TGTGCCAGCAGTTTCGACAGACTGTCCTACGAGCAGTACTTC. Amino acids: CASSFDRLSYEQYF.

The chain employs TRBV7-2 and TRBJ2-1; 11 positions agree with TRBD2. The V and J ends lost 0 bases and 4 bases, in that order; junction bases with no gene match: 5. The CDR3 consists of 17 residues. Germline V gene lookup returns CDR1 SGHTA and CDR2 FQGNSA. CDR3 sequence: CASSLARASGGYNEQFF. CDR3 DNA: TGTGCCAGCAGCTTAGCTAGGGCTAGCGGGGGGTACAATGAGCAGTTCTTC.

The rearrangement links TRBV9 to TRBJ2-7; 9 bases agree with TRBD1. Germline values: CDR1 SGDLS, CDR2 YYNGEE. The J segment lost 7 bases and the V segment lost 7 bases, leaving 6 bases of the junction unmatched. CDR3 length equals 12 residues. This CDR3 reads CASGGTGLEQYF. DNA of the CDR3: TGTGCCAGCGGAGGGACAGGGTTAGAGCAGTACTTC.

This chain uses TRBV25-1 with TRBJ1-1, with D perhaps matching TRBD1 (5 bases). Germline CDR1 reads MGHDK; CDR2 reads SYGVNS. V lost 1 base, J lost 3 bases, and 6 bases lay in between. The CDR3 has 13 residues. The DNA for the CDR3 is TGTGCCAGCAGTGAATTAGGGGACACTGAAGCTTTCTTT. Translated: CASSELGDTEAFF.

V is TRBV30 and J is TRBJ2-3; D may be TRBD1 or TRBD2 (5 bases each). Germline V CDR1 and CDR2: GTSNPN, SVGIG (reference sequence). Trimming left V 0 bases short and J 5 bases short, with 18 bases between. The length of the CDR3 is 16 residues. The CDR3 here is CAWSVWSTGRGDTQYF. DNA of the CDR3: TGTGCCTGGAGTGTGTGGTCGACGGGAAGGGGAGATACGCAGTATTTT.

This clone was seen a handful of times. The rearrangement uses TRBV30 and TRBJ1-1; D possibly corresponds to TRBD1 (5 bases). CDR1 and CDR2 from the germline V gene are GTSNPN and SVGIG (reference sequence). V lost 5 bases, J lost 8 bases, and 15 bases lay in between. The CDR3 has 12 amino acids. This CDR3 is CAWERDLREAFF. As DNA, the CDR3 is TGTGCCTGGGAGAGGGACCTTAGGGAAGCTTTCTTT. The variable domain in full, with the rest retrieved from reference TRBV30 and TRBJ1-1, is SQTIHQWPATLVQPVGSPLSLECTVEGTSNPNLYWYRQAAGRGLQLLFYSVGIGQISSEVPQNLSASRPQDRQFILSSKKLLLSDSGFYLCAWERDLREAFFGQGTRLTVV.

This clone was found a few times. V and J are TRBV28 and TRBJ1-5; D unclear. V lost 4 bases and J lost 1, with 5 bases in between. Germline CDR1 and CDR2: MDHEN and SYDVKM. This CDR3 region has 13 residues. The CDR3 spells CASSYGSNQPQHF. The CDR3 DNA reads TGTGCCAGCAGTTATGGGAGCAATCAGCCCCAGCATTTT. The full variable domain, rest sourced from reference TRBV28 and TRBJ1-5, is DVKVTQSSRYLVKRTGEKVFLECVQDMDHENMFWYRQDPGLGLRLIYFSYDVKMKEKGDIPEGYSVSREKKERFSLILESASTNQTSMYLCASSYGSNQPQHFGDGTRLSIL.

In this sample, this clone turned up many times. J is TRBJ1-1 and V is TRBV28; the D is unclear. Germline CDR1 is MDHEN and CDR2 is SYDVKM. This CDR3 region has 12 residues. V was shortened by 3 bases and J by 10 bases, with 12 bases between the two germline ends. The CDR3 region is CASSLTPKRAFF. The CDR3 nucleotides read TGTGCCAGCAGTTTGACCCCAAAGCGAGCTTTCTTT. The full variable domain, in which reference TRBV28 and TRBJ1-1 provide the parts outside the CDR3, is DVKVTQSSRYLVKRTGEKVFLECVQDMDHENMFWYRQDPGLGLRLIYFSYDVKMKEKGDIPEGYSVSREKKERFSLILESASTNQTSMYLCASSLTPKRAFFGQGTRLTVV.

The sample holds many counts of this clone. Distinct nucleotide sequences in the sample also encode this CDR3. This chain links TRBV29-1 with TRBJ2-5, with D tentatively TRBD2 (5 bases). From germline, CDR1 is SQVTM and CDR2 ANQGSEA. The CDR3 loop spans 17 amino acids. The V end was cut by 0 bases, the J end by 1 base, with 18 bases between. CDR3: CSVEDRSRVNFQETQYF. CDR3 in DNA: TGCAGCGTTGAAGATCGCTCGCGGGTGAATTTCCAAGAGACCCAGTACTTC.

This chain uses TRBV27 with TRBJ2-2; TRBD2 is a possible D gene (6 bases). The CDR3 covers 15 residues. The germline CDR1 and CDR2 sequences are MNHEY and SMNVEV (reference sequence). The germline V and J ends were trimmed by 5 bases and 4 bases, with 14 bases remaining between them. As DNA, the CDR3 is TGTGCCAGCAGTCCCCGGGGAGGCTCCACCGGGGAGCTGTTTTTT. The encoded protein is CASSPRGGSTGELFF.

The rearrangement uses TRBV6-5 and TRBJ1-5; 9 nucleotides agree with TRBD1. Germline CDR1 MNHEY, CDR2 SVGAGI. The CDR3 spans 15 residues. Germline trimming cut 6 bases from V and 6 bases from J; bases unmatched to any gene: 9. CDR3 sequence (DNA): TGTGCCAGCAGAGTGGGACAGGGAGGGAGTCAGCCCCAGCATTTT. Translation gives CASRVGQGGSQPQHF.

The gene calls are TRBV19 and TRBJ2-7; 13 nucleotides line up with TRBD2. This CDR3 contains 15 residues. The J segment lost 5 bases and the V segment lost 5 bases, leaving 6 bases of the junction unmatched. Germline V lookup: CDR1 LNHDA, CDR2 SQIVND (reference sequence). CDR3 sequence reads: CASSQRTSGSNEQYF. For the CDR3, the DNA is TGTGCCAGTAGTCAGAGGACTAGCGGGAGTAACGAGCAGTACTTC.

The V call is TRBV28, the J call TRBJ1-3; D gene unclear. There are 16 residues in the CDR3. The germline V and J ends were trimmed by 5 bases and 5 bases, with 19 bases remaining between them. The germline V gene encodes CDR1 MDHEN and CDR2 SYDVKM. CDR3 DNA sequence: TGTGCCAGCAGTCCTCCGGGAATAGGTCGGAGAAACACCATATATTTT. Its translation: CASSPPGIGRRNTIYF.

The chain has TRBV6-5 and TRBJ2-1; the D is unclear. This CDR3 contains 13 residues. CDR1 and CDR2 from the germline V gene are MNHEY and SVGAGI. V was trimmed by 2 bases and J by 8 bases, leaving 10 bases between them. CDR3 in DNA: TGTGCCAGCAGTTACCGTTGGGGTTATGAGCAGTTCTTC. Its translation: CASSYRWGYEQFF.